This T cell receptor (beta chain) was profiled in a study of lymphopenia after photon versus proton radiotherapy. Sequenced by immunoSEQ multiplex PCR; TCRdb stores in-frame clones only, minus some. The table has 160,000 or so clones, less than 90% seen once; the top ten hold 4% to 5%. The material was peripheral blood, obtained from a patient treated with photon-based radiotherapy. This receptor was taken from a man in his fifties with gastric cancer.

DNA for the CDR3: TGTGCCATAAAATCAGGGGGAGGGCCTCTGGATGAGCAGTTCTTC. Translated: CAIKSGGGPLDEQFF. The gene calls are TRBV5-4 and TRBJ2-1; D tentatively fits TRBD1 or TRBD2 (7 bases each). The germline gives CDR1 SGHNT, CDR2 YYREEE (reference sequence). This CDR3 is 15 amino acids long. V lost 9 bases and J lost 8, with 24 bases in between.